This TCR beta chain was sequenced in a study of shared clonotypes between healthy human individuals. Study-level points and caveats: Few donors restricted represented genetic and exposure-history diversity. The study generally estimated greater richness for naive than memory subsets.

In the case of this clone: The target antigen is unknown.

All participating donors were Caucasian adults from Nashville, Tennessee. The authors divided CD4+ cells into CD45RA+ naive and CD45RA-negative memory subsets. The CDR3 sequence is 13 residues long. Losses at the gene ends were 3 bases for V and 6 bases for J; bases not matched to a gene: 5. Per germline, CDR1 MRHNA and CDR2 SNTAGT. Profiled with immunoSEQ multiplex PCR; TCRdb holds only in-frame clones, not every one. The repertoire consists of about 1.1 million clones, with approximately 77% occurring once and the leading ten covering about 0.89%. The sample consisted of memory CD4+ T cells from PBMCs. The subset here: CD45RA-negative fraction. This TCR came from a man aged 18 to 29 in good health. Some clones in this sample may be carry-over from other donors' samples. The chain uses TRBV6-4 and TRBJ2-7, with TRBD1 matching over 7 bases. The CDR3 protein is CASSEYRGGEQYF. CDR3 DNA: TGTGCCAGCAGTGAGTACAGGGGCGGCGAGCAGTACTTC.